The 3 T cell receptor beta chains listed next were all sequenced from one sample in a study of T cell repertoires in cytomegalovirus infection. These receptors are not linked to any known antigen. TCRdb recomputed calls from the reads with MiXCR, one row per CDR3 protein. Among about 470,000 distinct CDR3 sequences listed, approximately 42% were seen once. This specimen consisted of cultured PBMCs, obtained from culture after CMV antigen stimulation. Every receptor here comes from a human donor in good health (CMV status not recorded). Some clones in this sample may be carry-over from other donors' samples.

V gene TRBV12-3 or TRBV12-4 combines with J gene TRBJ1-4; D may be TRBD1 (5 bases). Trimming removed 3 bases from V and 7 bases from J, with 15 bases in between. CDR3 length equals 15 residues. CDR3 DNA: TGTGCCAGCAGTTTCCAGGGCAAGTCGGGTGAAAAACTGTTTTTT. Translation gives CASSFQGKSGEKLFF.

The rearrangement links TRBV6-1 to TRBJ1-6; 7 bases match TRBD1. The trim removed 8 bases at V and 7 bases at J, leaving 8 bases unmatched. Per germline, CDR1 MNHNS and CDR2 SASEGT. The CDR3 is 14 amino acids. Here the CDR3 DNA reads TGTGCCAGCGGAAAGACAGGGAGAAATTCACCCCTCCACTTT. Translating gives CASGKTGRNSPLHF.

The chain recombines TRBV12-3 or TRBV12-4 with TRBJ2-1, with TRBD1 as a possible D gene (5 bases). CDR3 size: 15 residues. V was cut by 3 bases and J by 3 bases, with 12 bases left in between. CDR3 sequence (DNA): TGTGCCAGCAGTTTCGGACACACCTTCTACAATGAGCAGTTCTTC. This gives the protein CASSFGHTFYNEQFF.